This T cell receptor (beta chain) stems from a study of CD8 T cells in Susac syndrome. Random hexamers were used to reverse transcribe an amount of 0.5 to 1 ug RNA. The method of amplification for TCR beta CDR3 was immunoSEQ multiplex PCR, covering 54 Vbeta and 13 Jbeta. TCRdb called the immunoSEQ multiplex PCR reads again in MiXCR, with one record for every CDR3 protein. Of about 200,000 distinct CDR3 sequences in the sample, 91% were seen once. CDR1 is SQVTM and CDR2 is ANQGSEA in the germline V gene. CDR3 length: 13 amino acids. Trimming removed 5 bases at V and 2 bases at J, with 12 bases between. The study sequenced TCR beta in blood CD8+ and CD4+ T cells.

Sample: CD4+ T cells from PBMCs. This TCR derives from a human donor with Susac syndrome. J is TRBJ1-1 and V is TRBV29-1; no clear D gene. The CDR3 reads CSVNGNFNTEAFF. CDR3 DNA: TGCAGCGTTAACGGGAATTTCAACACTGAAGCTTTCTTT. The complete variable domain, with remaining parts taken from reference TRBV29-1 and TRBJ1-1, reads SAVISQKPSRDICQRGTSLTIQCQVDSQVTMMFWYRQQPGQSLTLIATANQGSEATYESGFVIDKFPISRPNLTFSTLTVSNMSPEDSSIYLCSVNGNFNTEAFFGQGTRLTVV.